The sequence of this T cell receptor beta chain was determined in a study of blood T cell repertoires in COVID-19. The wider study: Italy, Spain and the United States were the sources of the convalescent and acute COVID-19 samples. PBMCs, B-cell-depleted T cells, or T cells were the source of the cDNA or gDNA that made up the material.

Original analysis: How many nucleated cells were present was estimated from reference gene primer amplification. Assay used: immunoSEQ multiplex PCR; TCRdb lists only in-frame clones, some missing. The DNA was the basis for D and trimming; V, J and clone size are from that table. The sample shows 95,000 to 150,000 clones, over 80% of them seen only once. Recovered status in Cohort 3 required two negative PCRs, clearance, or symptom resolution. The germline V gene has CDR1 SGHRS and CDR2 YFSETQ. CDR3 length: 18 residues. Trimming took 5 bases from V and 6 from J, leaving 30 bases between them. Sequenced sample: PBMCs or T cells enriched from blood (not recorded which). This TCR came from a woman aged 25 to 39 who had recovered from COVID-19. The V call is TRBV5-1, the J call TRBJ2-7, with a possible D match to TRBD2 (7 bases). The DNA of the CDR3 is TGCGCCAGCAGGGGTGGGGGGGCGCAAGGGCTAAAGATTGGCGAGCAGTACTTC. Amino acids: CASRGGGAQGLKIGEQYF.